The next 31 T cell receptor beta chains were all read from a single sample in a study of cytomegalovirus exposure and HLA in healthy donors. Both 60 Vbeta primers and 13 Jbeta primers went into the PCR. TCRdb's table, derived via immunoSEQ multiplex PCR, lists solely in-frame clones and lacks some. The sample data list fewer than 70,000 clones. What was sequenced was PBMCs. The receptors here all came from a man in his thirties or forties in good health and CMV-seropositive.

The V gene is TRBV4-1, the J gene TRBJ1-6; D gene unclear. The germline V gene encodes CDR1 MGHRA and CDR2 YSYEKL. V lost 2 bases and J 5 bases, leaving 10 bases between the germline ends. The CDR3 contains 15 residues. CDR3 nucleotides: TGCGCCAGCAGCCAATCCCAGTTAAATAATTCACCCCTCCACTTT. Its translation: CASSQSQLNNSPLHF.

This rearrangement joins TRBV2 to TRBJ1-1; the D is unclear. Germline CDR1 SNHLY, CDR2 FYNNEI. The V gene lost 8 bases and the J gene lost 1 base, with 17 bases spanning the gap. CDR3 length: 15 amino acids. CDR3 residues: CASLKPGPGNTEAFF. The CDR3 coding sequence is TGTGCCAGCCTTAAGCCGGGTCCTGGGAACACTGAAGCTTTCTTT.

In DNA form, the CDR3 reads TGTGCCAACGGGGGGACAACCTACGAGCAGTACTTC. The encoded protein is CANGGTTYEQYF. The chain combines TRBV2 with TRBJ2-7, with a weak D call TRBD2 (7 bases). CDR1 is SNHLY and CDR2 is FYNNEI in the germline V gene. V shed 10 bases and J shed 2 bases, with 12 bases lying between them. This CDR3 spans 12 amino acids.

This chain uses TRBV6-5 with TRBJ2-1, with 13 bases matching TRBD2. From germline, CDR1 is MNHEY and CDR2 SVGAGI. CDR3 length: 16 amino acids. Germline trimming cut 2 bases from V and 7 bases from J; bases unmatched to any gene: 5. The CDR3 sequence: CASSYRTSGRVNEQFF. CDR3 bases: TGTGCCAGCAGTTACCGGACTAGCGGGAGAGTTAATGAGCAGTTCTTC.

This sequence joins TRBV6-1 and TRBJ2-7, with D perhaps matching TRBD2 (7 bases). The germline CDR1 and CDR2 sequences are MNHNS and SASEGT. V shed 5 bases and J shed 3 bases, with 14 bases lying between them. The CDR3 is 14 amino acids. In DNA, the CDR3 is TGTGCCAGCAGTACTGCGGGGGCACTCTACGAGCAGTACTTC. Translating gives CASSTAGALYEQYF.

The chain couples TRBV2 to TRBJ1-2; 7 bases are shared with TRBD1. The CDR3 contains 15 residues. From germline, CDR1 is SNHLY and CDR2 FYNNEI. The J segment lost 4 bases and the V segment lost 2 bases, leaving 7 bases of the junction unmatched. The CDR3 protein is CASSENHRGPYGYTF. DNA for the CDR3: TGTGCCAGCAGTGAAAATCACAGGGGTCCCTATGGCTACACCTTC.

Points on this clone: In the same sample, other DNA sequences code for this CDR3. This sequence joins TRBV2 and TRBJ1-5; the D is unclear. CDR1 SNHLY and CDR2 FYNNEI come from the germline V gene. The CDR3 covers 14 residues. Trimming took 2 bases from V and 5 from J, leaving 10 bases between them. The CDR3 sequence: CASSERRADQPQHF. CDR3 in DNA: TGTGCCAGCAGTGAAAGGCGGGCCGATCAGCCCCAGCATTTT. Combining the CDR3 with reference TRBV2 and TRBJ1-5 gives the whole variable domain EPEVTQTPSHQVTQMGQEVILRCVPISNHLYFYWYRQILGQKVEFLVSFYNNEISEKSEIFDDQFSVERPDGSNFTLKIRSTKLEDSAMYFCASSERRADQPQHFGDGTRLSIL.

On this clone itself: Within the sample, other DNA sequences also encode this same CDR3. This rearrangement joins TRBV30 to TRBJ2-6; D is unresolved. The germline CDR1 and CDR2 sequences are GTSNPN and SVGIG (reference sequence). Deletions cut 2 bases from V and 6 bases from J, with 11 bases between. The CDR3 is 14 amino acids. The CDR3 DNA reads TGTGCCTGGAGTAGAGGATTAGAGGCCAACGTCCTGACTTTC. Protein sequence: CAWSRGLEANVLTF.

The chain employs TRBV19 and TRBJ2-7, with TRBD1 matching 7 bases. CDR1 is LNHDA and CDR2 is SQIVND in the germline V gene (reference sequence). This CDR3 has 16 amino acids. Losses at the gene ends were 5 bases for V and 3 bases for J; bases not matched to a gene: 13. CDR3 region: CASSPGTDPAFYEQYF. For the CDR3, the DNA is TGTGCCAGTAGTCCTGGGACAGACCCTGCCTTCTACGAGCAGTACTTC.

The V gene is TRBV29-1, the J gene TRBJ1-1, with D possibly TRBD1 on 6 matching bases. This CDR3 spans 13 amino acids. CDR1 and CDR2 from the germline V gene are SQVTM and ANQGSEA. Trimming took off 6 bases at V and 5 bases at J, with 16 bases between the two ends. CDR3 nucleotide sequence: TGCAGCGTACAAGAGGCAGGGGAGACTGAAGCTTTCTTT. The encoded protein is CSVQEAGETEAFF.

This chain joins TRBV6-8 and TRBJ1-5; tentatively, D is TRBD1 (5 bases). Trimming shortened V by 0 bases and J by 1 base, and 10 bases separated the two germline ends. Germline V gene lookup returns CDR1 MNHGY and CDR2 SAAAGT. The CDR3 is 16 amino acids. CDR3 coding DNA: TGTGCCAGCAGTTACTCGACAGACCGGAGCAATCAGCCCCAGCATTTT. Amino acids: CASSYSTDRSNQPQHF.

CDR3 bases: TGTGCCGGGACTAGCGGGAGAGGGAAGACCCAGTACTTC. This gives the protein CAGTSGRGKTQYF. This sequence joins TRBV21-1 and TRBJ2-5; whether TRBD2, the table's D call, matches the DNA was not checked. TRBV21-1 is labeled a pseudogene. CDR3 length equals 13 residues.

CDR3 in DNA: TGTGCCTGGAGTGTACAAGCGGGAGCTCTCTACGAGCAGTACTTC. This encodes CAWSVQAGALYEQYF. This sequence joins TRBV30 and TRBJ2-7; 8 positions match TRBD2. Per the germline V gene, CDR1 is GTSNPN and CDR2 is SVGIG (reference sequence). This CDR3 region has 15 residues. The junction had 7 bases not matched to a gene; V was cut back by 0 bases and J by 3 bases. The entire variable domain, with the rest obtained from reference TRBV30 and TRBJ2-7, is as follows: SQTIHQWPATLVQPVGSPLSLECTVEGTSNPNLYWYRQAAGRGLQLLFYSVGIGQISSEVPQNLSASRPQDRQFILSSKKLLLSDSGFYLCAWSVQAGALYEQYFGPGTRLTVT.

The chain uses TRBV18 and TRBJ2-5; D not certain. The CDR3 extends over 13 amino acids. Germline CDR1 KGHSH, CDR2 LQKENI. V lost 1 base to trimming and J lost 3 bases, with 6 bases between them. The CDR3 loop reads CASSPQNKETQYF. The CDR3 DNA reads as TGTGCCAGCTCACCACAAAATAAAGAGACCCAGTACTTC.

The rearrangement uses TRBV30 and TRBJ2-3; 7 bases align to TRBD2. V was clipped by 7 bases and J by 2 bases; unmatched bases: 6. Germline values: CDR1 GTSNPN, CDR2 SVGIG (reference sequence). The CDR3 extends over 13 amino acids. The CDR3 DNA is TGTGCCTCCCTAGCGGATACCACAGATACGCAGTATTTT. It specifies CASLADTTDTQYF. Complete variable domain (other parts from reference TRBV30 and TRBJ2-3): SQTIHQWPATLVQPVGSPLSLECTVEGTSNPNLYWYRQAAGRGLQLLFYSVGIGQISSEVPQNLSASRPQDRQFILSSKKLLLSDSGFYLCASLADTTDTQYFGPGTRLTVL.

This rearrangement joins TRBV30 to TRBJ2-6; 8 nucleotides match TRBD1. V lost 4 bases to trimming and J lost 0 bases; unmatched junction nucleotides: 5. The CDR3 extends over 16 amino acids. Germline CDR1 and CDR2: GTSNPN and SVGIG (reference sequence). The CDR3 spells CAWNGQGSSGANVLTF. The DNA of the CDR3 is TGTGCCTGGAACGGACAGGGCAGCTCTGGGGCCAACGTCCTGACTTTC. The full variable domain, rest sourced from reference TRBV30 and TRBJ2-6, is SQTIHQWPATLVQPVGSPLSLECTVEGTSNPNLYWYRQAAGRGLQLLFYSVGIGQISSEVPQNLSASRPQDRQFILSSKKLLLSDSGFYLCAWNGQGSSGANVLTFGAGSRLTVL.

J is TRBJ2-7 and V is TRBV5-5; TRBD1 agrees at 10 bases. V was pared by 4 bases and J by 4 bases, with 11 bases of the junction left unmatched. The V gene's germline CDR1 is SGHKS and CDR2 YYEKEE (reference sequence). The CDR3 sequence is 16 residues long. CDR3: CASSNPGTGVMYEQYF. The CDR3 DNA follows: TGTGCCAGCAGCAACCCCGGGACAGGGGTAATGTACGAGCAGTACTTC.

The rearrangement joins TRBV4-2 to TRBJ1-2; D possibly corresponds to TRBD1 (5 bases). Germline CDR1 and CDR2: LGHNA and YNFKEQ. V lost 8 bases to trimming and J lost 5 bases, with 18 bases between them. The CDR3 contains 14 residues. CDR3 amino acids: CASGGSGGGYGYTF. The CDR3 DNA reads TGTGCCAGCGGCGGGAGCGGGGGGGGATATGGCTACACCTTC.

The chain has TRBV18 and TRBJ1-1; unclear D gene. Trimming took 0 bases from V and 8 from J, leaving 10 bases between them. This CDR3 is 13 amino acids long. CDR1 is KGHSH, CDR2 LQKENI, per germline. CDR3 region: CASSPPNSGEAFF. The CDR3 nucleotides read TGTGCCAGCTCACCACCTAACAGCGGAGAAGCTTTCTTT.

The chain employs TRBV7-9 and TRBJ2-3, with a weak D call TRBD2 (6 bases). V lost 4 bases and J 3 bases, leaving 17 bases between the germline ends. Germline CDR1 and CDR2: SEHNR and FQNEAQ (reference sequence). The CDR3 length is 16 residues. CDR3 sequence: CASSSTERVGTDTQYF. CDR3 coding DNA: TGTGCCAGCAGCTCGACCGAGCGGGTTGGGACAGATACGCAGTATTTT.

The J gene is TRBJ1-4, the V gene TRBV5-1; 9 nucleotides line up with TRBD1. V trimming: 4 bases; J trimming: 4 bases; junction bases outside the gene matches: 2. The CDR3 is made up of 14 amino acids. Germline-derived CDR1 and CDR2 are SGHRS and YFSETQ. The CDR3 DNA reads TGCGCCAGCAGCAAGGGACAGGGTAATGAAAAACTGTTTTTT. Translated: CASSKGQGNEKLFF.

The gene calls are TRBV4-1 and TRBJ2-7, with 9 bases matching TRBD1. This CDR3 has 16 residues. The trim removed 1 base at V and 4 bases at J, leaving 8 bases unmatched. In germline, CDR1 is MGHRA, CDR2 YSYEKL. CDR3 sequence (DNA): TGCGCCAGCAGCCAAGCCGGGACAGGGATTATGTACGAGCAGTACTTC. Protein: CASSQAGTGIMYEQYF.

The chain joins TRBV7-9 to TRBJ2-7; 8 nucleotides agree with TRBD1. Germline assignment: CDR1 SEHNR and CDR2 FQNEAQ (reference sequence). The ends lost 5 bases at V and 5 bases at J; junction bases unmatched: 17. The CDR3 is 17 residues long. The DNA of the CDR3 is TGTGCCAGCAGCCCCAACCTACGTGACAGGGGAAGAAACGAGCAGTACTTC. Amino acid sequence: CASSPNLRDRGRNEQYF.

The CDR3 DNA follows: TGTGCCTGGTCACGCGGGGACAGGACCTACGAGCAGTACTTC. The encoded protein is CAWSRGDRTYEQYF. The chain couples TRBV30 to TRBJ2-7; TRBD1 matches 8 bases. The J segment lost 2 bases and the V segment lost 5 bases, leaving 8 bases of the junction unmatched. This CDR3 is 14 amino acids long. Germline values: CDR1 GTSNPN, CDR2 SVGIG (reference sequence). The full variable domain, with the rest looked up from reference TRBV30 and TRBJ2-7, is SQTIHQWPATLVQPVGSPLSLECTVEGTSNPNLYWYRQAAGRGLQLLFYSVGIGQISSEVPQNLSASRPQDRQFILSSKKLLLSDSGFYLCAWSRGDRTYEQYFGPGTRLTVT.

J is TRBJ2-7 and V is TRBV13; 9 positions agree with TRBD1. Germline V gene data show CDR1 as PRHDT and CDR2 as FYEKMQ (reference sequence). With 5 bases clipped from V and 7 bases from J, the junction kept 12 bases outside the gene matches. There are 15 residues in the CDR3. In DNA form, the CDR3 reads TGTGCCAGCAGCCCGGACCGGGACAGGGCGGGGGAGCAGTACTTC. Protein: CASSPDRDRAGEQYF.

This chain links TRBV7-9 with TRBJ2-7; maybe TRBD2 (6 bases). The germline gives CDR1 SEHNR, CDR2 FQNEAQ (reference sequence). The CDR3 is 13 amino acids. V lost 8 bases and J lost 3, with 14 bases in between. The CDR3 coding sequence is TGTGCCAGCGCCCCGGGGGACCACTACGAGCAGTACTTC. Protein: CASAPGDHYEQYF.

The chain combines TRBV19 with TRBJ1-1; 8 bases align to TRBD1. The CDR3 has 14 amino acids. Germline assignment: CDR1 LNHDA and CDR2 SQIVND (reference sequence). The V segment lost 3 bases and the J segment 0 bases; nucleotides outside the gene matches: 0. Here the CDR3 reads CASSMDRVNTEAFF. The CDR3, as DNA: TGTGCCAGTAGTATGGACAGGGTGAACACTGAAGCTTTCTTT.

The V and J genes are TRBV6-1 and TRBJ1-2, with 7 nucleotides matching TRBD1. The CDR3 spans 13 residues. With V trimmed by 7 bases and J by 4 bases, 6 bases remained unmatched. CDR1 MNHNS and CDR2 SASEGT come from the germline V gene. CDR3 sequence: CASTRDRVYGYTF. The CDR3 bases are TGTGCCAGCACCCGGGACAGAGTCTATGGCTACACCTTC.

By frequency, this clone is medium-sized. The CDR3 region has the DNA TGTGCCAGCAGCGTAGTGGGACTAGCTGGCAATGAGCAGTTCTTC. Translated, it gives CASSVVGLAGNEQFF. The chain links TRBV9 to TRBJ2-1; 9 bases are a match to TRBD2. This CDR3 region has 15 residues. J lost 6 bases, V lost 0 bases, and 4 bases had no gene match. CDR1 SGDLS and CDR2 YYNGEE come from the germline V gene.

The V call is TRBV29-1, the J call TRBJ2-1; 9 bases match TRBD2. The CDR3 has 13 residues. Trimming cost V 3 bases and J 9 bases; bases outside gene matches: 6. Germline assignment: CDR1 SQVTM and CDR2 ANQGSEA. CDR3 region: CSVDSGSSVEQFF. CDR3 in DNA: TGCAGCGTTGATAGCGGGAGCTCGGTTGAGCAGTTCTTC.

The CDR3 region is CATSRATGDTGELFF. In nucleotides, the CDR3 is TGTGCCACCAGCAGGGCTACAGGGGACACCGGGGAGCTGTTTTTT. J is TRBJ2-2 and V is TRBV15, with 7 bases aligning to TRBD1. The length of the CDR3 is 15 residues. Losses at the gene ends were 3 bases for V and 3 bases for J; bases not matched to a gene: 4. The germline V gene has CDR1 LNHNV and CDR2 YYDKDF (reference sequence).